The sequence of this TCR beta chain was determined in a study of shared clonotypes between healthy human individuals. General study points: As a rule, naive subsets had a larger estimated richness than memory subsets. Sequencing of the sorted subsets was shown by rarefaction to be incomplete despite large depth.

Clones were sequenced by immunoSEQ multiplex PCR, and TCRdb holds only the in-frame ones, with some missing. The sample holds millions of clones, over 85% seen once. The study drew all its donors from Caucasian adults living in Nashville, Tennessee. This clone is a singleton in its sample. The antigen remains unidentified. Germline lookup yields CDR1 SEHNR and CDR2 FQNEAQ (reference sequence). The V and J ends lost 0 bases and 1 base respectively, with 14 bases between them. The CDR3 runs to 17 residues. The chain recombines TRBV7-9 with TRBJ2-3, with D possibly matching TRBD1 (5 bases). This clonotype was obtained from a man aged 18 to 30 in good health. Input material: naive CD4+ T cells sorted from blood. Subset of the sample: CD45RA+ positively selected. The CDR3 region is CASSLALGRHGTDTQYF. The CDR3 nucleotides are TGTGCCAGCAGCTTAGCGCTGGGGCGACACGGCACAGATACGCAGTATTTT.